This T cell receptor beta chain was obtained from a study of T cells in tuberculosis. Looking at the study overall: In South Africa, adults with active tuberculosis were compared with IGRA-negative and latently infected IGRA-positive adolescents. Study results and caveats: Shorter CDR3-alpha in active tuberculosis partly drove smaller distances. GMM-specific TCRs were nearer to active tuberculosis alpha repertoires, suggesting expansion.

The assay was immunoSEQ multiplex PCR, and TCRdb's table has in-frame clones only and misses some. In the table there are over 30,000 clones, approximately 97% of which are singletons. Germline V gene data show CDR1 as SGHNT and CDR2 as YYREEE (reference sequence). CDR3 length: 16 residues. The J segment lost 4 bases and the V segment lost 8 bases, leaving 17 bases of the junction unmatched. To note about this clone: What it binds is not known.

Sequenced: PBMCs. This clonotype was obtained from a donor aged 5-35 years with latent tuberculosis or without tuberculosis infection. This chain connects TRBV5-4 to TRBJ2-5, with 7 bases aligning to TRBD2. In nucleotides, the CDR3 is TGTGCCAGTAGCCGGCGGGGGTTCCTAGGGGTAGAGACCCAGTACTTC. It yields the protein CASSRRGFLGVETQYF.